These T cell receptor beta chains were read from a single sample in a study of Graves' ophthalmopathy and Graves' hyperthyroidism. TCRdb reanalysed the multiplex PCR reads using MiXCR and keeps one entry per CDR3 protein. Here the sample spans 680,000 or so distinct CDR3 sequences, 22% being singletons. Sequenced: peripheral blood. These receptors all stem from a woman younger than 30 with stable Graves' hyperthyroidism. Some clones in this sample may be carry-over from other donors' samples. The CDR3 runs from the conserved cysteine through the conserved F or W. A D gene is named only where the DNA matches it firmly. Size is omitted from some rows. Given values are once, few, many or a class for expanded clones.

>TRBV9|NA|NA|TRBJ2-2
CASRAWGNTGELFF
TGTGCCAGCAGGGCTTGGGGGAACACCGGGGAGCTGTTTTTT
>TRBV5-1|many|NA|TRBJ2-7
CASSLDLGGYEQYF
TGCGCCAGCAGCTTGGACTTGGGGGGCTACGAGCAGTACTTC
>TRBV4-2|NA|NA|TRBJ1-5
CASSLYSPRQNQPQHF
TGTGCCAGCAGCCTATATTCTCCGCGGCAGAATCAGCCCCAGCATTTT
>TRBV19|many|NA|TRBJ1-2
CATRRAGDYGYTF
TGTGCCACCCGCCGGGCAGGGGACTATGGCTACACCTTC
>TRBV15|many|TRBD1|TRBJ1-2
CATSREPGQGIYGYTF
TGTGCCACCAGCAGAGAGCCGGGACAGGGGATCTATGGCTACACCTTC
>TRBV10-3|NA|NA|TRBJ2-5
CAIRSDNGLRETQYF
TGTGCCATCAGGTCCGACAACGGCTTGAGGGAGACCCAGTACTTC
>TRBV4-2|NA|NA|TRBJ2-5
CASSGVSGEETQYF
TGTGCCAGCAGCGGGGTGTCGGGTGAAGAGACCCAGTACTTC
>TRBV28|many|NA|TRBJ2-2
CASSPGATNTGELFF
TGTGCCAGCAGCCCCGGTGCAACGAACACCGGGGAGCTGTTTTTT
>TRBV10-1|NA|TRBD1|TRBJ1-2
CASRQGEGTGRYGYTF
TGCGCCAGCAGGCAGGGGGAAGGGACGGGTCGCTATGGCTACACCTTC
>TRBV6-1|NA|TRBD1|TRBJ2-7
CASSERDRVGYFYEQYF
TGTGCCAGCAGTGAAAGGGACAGAGTAGGCTACTTCTACGAGCAGTACTTC
>TRBV20-1|many|NA|TRBJ1-2
CSASERGYGYTF
TGCAGTGCTAGTGAGAGGGGCTATGGCTACACCTTC
>TRBV5-1|many|NA|TRBJ1-5
CASSLTGSDRGQPQHF
TGCGCCAGCAGCTTGACCGGGTCAGATCGGGGTCAGCCCCAGCATTTT
>TRBV6-5|many|TRBD1|TRBJ2-7
CASSWTGENEQYF
TGTGCCAGCAGTTGGACAGGGGAAAACGAGCAGTACTTC
>TRBV14|many|NA|TRBJ1-1
CASSSSGQMNTEAFF
TGTGCCAGCAGCTCCTCCGGACAGATGAACACTGAAGCTTTCTTT
>TRBV14|NA|NA|TRBJ2-2
CASSGPGWTGELFF
TGTGCCAGCAGCGGTCCAGGCTGGACCGGGGAGCTGTTTTTT
>TRBV7-8|few|NA|TRBJ2-5
CASSNSGTQTGETQYF
TGTGCCAGCAGCAATAGCGGTACCCAAACCGGGGAGACCCAGTACTTC
>TRBV13|many|NA|TRBJ1-1
CASSFGSRNTEAFF
TGTGCCAGCAGCTTCGGCAGCAGAAACACTGAAGCTTTCTTT
>TRBV12-3/TRBV12-4|NA|NA|TRBJ2-7
CASSRRDSRSYEQYF
TGTGCCAGCAGCCGGCGGGACAGCCGCTCCTACGAGCAGTACTTC
>TRBV28|many|NA|TRBJ1-5
CASSLDLGFNQPQHF
TGTGCCAGCAGTTTAGATTTGGGTTTTAATCAGCCCCAGCATTTT
>TRBV20-1|many|TRBD1|TRBJ1-5
CSARDPGQKQPQHF
TGCAGTGCTAGGGATCCGGGACAGAAACAGCCCCAGCATTTT
>TRBV12-3/TRBV12-4|many|NA|TRBJ1-6
CASSTGLPLHF
TGTGCCAGCAGCACAGGGTTACCCCTCCACTTT
>TRBV4-2|many|TRBD1|TRBJ1-2
CASSPGQGYNYGYTF
TGTGCCAGCAGCCCGGGACAGGGTTACAACTATGGCTACACCTTC
>TRBV12-3/TRBV12-4|many|NA|TRBJ1-1
CASSLGQHTEAFF
TGTGCCAGCAGTTTAGGGCAACACACTGAAGCTTTCTTT
>TRBV28|NA|TRBD1|TRBJ1-2
CASVMGTGKDYGYTF
TGTGCCAGCGTAATGGGGACAGGGAAAGACTATGGCTACACCTTC
>TRBV7-3|many|NA|TRBJ1-2
CASSLGGESGYTF
TGTGCCAGCAGCTTAGGGGGGGAGTCTGGCTACACCTTC
>TRBV14|many|TRBD2|TRBJ2-5
CASSQRPTLAEETQYF
TGTGCCAGCAGCCAACGACCGACCCTAGCGGAAGAGACCCAGTACTTC
>TRBV12-3/TRBV12-4|few|NA|TRBJ2-7
CASSRGDGYEQYF
TGTGCCAGCAGTCGTGGGGACGGCTACGAGCAGTACTTC
>TRBV13|many|NA|TRBJ1-5
CASAQGGNQPQHF
TGTGCCAGCGCGCAGGGAGGCAATCAGCCCCAGCATTTT
>TRBV9|few|NA|TRBJ1-1
CASSTRAGMNTEAFF
TGTGCCAGCAGCACCCGGGCAGGGATGAACACTGAAGCTTTCTTT
>TRBV6-2/TRBV6-3|NA|NA|TRBJ1-6
CATRPGSSYNSPLHF
TGTGCCACCCGACCGGGGAGCTCCTATAATTCACCCCTCCACTTT
>TRBV28|few|TRBD2|TRBJ2-7
CASSITASGEEQYF
TGTGCCAGCAGCATTACGGCCAGCGGGGAGGAGCAGTACTTC
>TRBV15|many|NA|TRBJ1-1
CATSSPWSTEAFF
TGTGCCACCAGCAGTCCGTGGAGCACTGAAGCTTTCTTT
>TRBV7-9|NA|TRBD1|TRBJ2-4
CASSLNRGNLNIQYF
TGTGCCAGCAGCTTGAACAGGGGGAACCTAAACATTCAGTACTTC
>TRBV29-1|NA|TRBD1|TRBJ1-3
CSADGQAGNTIYF
TGCAGCGCAGACGGACAGGCGGGAAACACCATATATTTT
>TRBV6-1|NA|TRBD1|TRBJ1-2
CASSEGTGRGYTF
TGTGCCAGCAGTGAAGGGACAGGGAGGGGCTACACCTTC
>TRBV20-1|NA|NA|TRBJ2-5
CSAGYGPLRQETQYF
TGCAGTGCCGGATATGGGCCCCTACGCCAAGAGACCCAGTACTTC
>TRBV10-3|few|NA|TRBJ1-2
CAIRPDRTEAGYTF
TGTGCCATCAGACCCGATCGGACAGAGGCCGGCTACACCTTC
>TRBV11-2|NA|NA|TRBJ1-1
CASSRTDEAFF
TGTGCCAGCAGCAGGACAGATGAAGCTTTCTTT
>TRBV20-1|NA|TRBD1|TRBJ1-2
CSARDRRWDSDIDGYTF
TGCAGTGCTAGAGATCGGAGATGGGACAGTGATATTGATGGCTACACCTTC
>TRBV20-1|many|TRBD2|TRBJ2-1
CSATKDRGGLAGVEQFF
TGCAGTGCCACAAAGGACAGGGGAGGACTAGCGGGAGTCGAGCAGTTCTTC
>TRBV12-3/TRBV12-4|many|NA|TRBJ1-1
CASTKGVGNTEAFF
TGTGCCAGCACCAAAGGGGTAGGGAACACTGAAGCTTTCTTT
>TRBV30|many|TRBD2|TRBJ2-7
CAWSAGGPYEQYF
TGTGCCTGGTCGGCGGGAGGGCCTTACGAGCAGTACTTC